A selection of T cell receptor beta chains follows, all from one sample in a study of Tregs in tolerant kidney transplant recipients. Produced via immunoSEQ multiplex PCR; TCRdb's table is partial and in-frame only. Among about 60,000 clones listed, around nine tenths were seen once. The material was CD8+ T cells from blood, obtained before the transplant. These TCRs come from a human donor who received a combined kidney and bone marrow transplant. The CDR3 runs from the conserved cysteine through the conserved F or W. A D gene is named only where the DNA matches it firmly. The size entry is marked missing in some rows and otherwise reads once, few, many or a size class.

d_gene: -
v_gene: TRBV27
j_gene: TRBJ1-2
abundance: -
CDR3aa: CASSPIGQPNYGYTF
CDR3nt: TGTGCCAGCAGCCCCATCGGACAGCCTAACTATGGCTACACCTTC

d_gene: TRBD2
v_gene: TRBV7-8
j_gene: TRBJ2-7
abundance: -
CDR3aa: CASSSGGLASEQYF
CDR3nt: TGTGCCAGCAGCTCGGGGGGACTAGCGAGCGAGCAGTACTTC

d_gene: -
v_gene: TRBV19
j_gene: TRBJ1-5
abundance: -
CDR3aa: CASMAGGNQPQHF
CDR3nt: TGTGCCAGTATGGCAGGGGGCAATCAGCCCCAGCATTTT

d_gene: -
v_gene: TRBV19
j_gene: TRBJ1-5
abundance: -
CDR3aa: CASSITEYSNQPQHF
CDR3nt: TGTGCCAGTAGTATTACAGAATATAGCAATCAGCCCCAGCATTTT

d_gene: TRBD1
v_gene: TRBV25-1
j_gene: TRBJ2-1
abundance: once
CDR3aa: CASSEYRDREDEQFF
CDR3nt: TGTGCCAGCAGTGAATATCGGGACAGGGAGGATGAGCAGTTCTTC

d_gene: -
v_gene: TRBV5-6
j_gene: TRBJ1-1
abundance: -
CDR3aa: CASSFSREAFF
CDR3nt: TGTGCCAGCAGCTTCTCCAGGGAAGCTTTCTTT

d_gene: -
v_gene: TRBV27
j_gene: TRBJ1-5
abundance: -
CDR3aa: CASSQQNNQPQHF
CDR3nt: TGTGCCAGCAGTCAACAGAATAATCAGCCCCAGCATTTT

d_gene: -
v_gene: TRBV19
j_gene: TRBJ1-1
abundance: -
CDR3aa: CASSSGSSTEAFF
CDR3nt: TGTGCCAGTAGTTCCGGTTCCTCCACTGAAGCTTTCTTT

d_gene: TRBD1
v_gene: TRBV7-2
j_gene: TRBJ1-2
abundance: -
CDR3aa: CASSAIQGADGYTF
CDR3nt: TGTGCCAGCAGCGCTATACAGGGGGCAGATGGCTACACCTTC

d_gene: TRBD2
v_gene: TRBV6-5
j_gene: TRBJ2-7
abundance: -
CDR3aa: CASKPGRDYEQYF
CDR3nt: TGTGCCAGCAAACCCGGGAGGGATTACGAGCAGTACTTC

d_gene: TRBD2
v_gene: TRBV7-6
j_gene: TRBJ2-7
abundance: -
CDR3aa: CASSLGTSSYEQYF
CDR3nt: TGTGCCAGCAGCTTAGGGACTAGCTCCTACGAGCAGTACTTC

d_gene: -
v_gene: TRBV12-2
j_gene: TRBJ2-5
abundance: -
CDR3aa: CASRLGAGVETQYF
CDR3nt: TGTGCAAGTCGCTTAGGAGCGGGGGTGGAGACCCAGTACTTC

d_gene: -
v_gene: TRBV7-9
j_gene: TRBJ1-5
abundance: -
CDR3aa: CASSLGLGDQPQHF
CDR3nt: TGTGCCAGCAGCTTGGGACTGGGGGATCAGCCCCAGCATTTT

d_gene: TRBD1
v_gene: TRBV11-3
j_gene: TRBJ2-1
abundance: -
CDR3aa: CASVGQGADEQFF
CDR3nt: TGTGCCAGCGTCGGCCAGGGGGCCGATGAGCAGTTCTTC

d_gene: TRBD1
v_gene: TRBV7-9
j_gene: TRBJ2-5
abundance: -
CDR3aa: CASRVSGTGEWETQYF
CDR3nt: TGTGCCAGTAGGGTGTCCGGGACAGGGGAATGGGAGACCCAGTACTTC

d_gene: TRBD2
v_gene: TRBV19
j_gene: TRBJ2-1
abundance: -
CDR3aa: CASKLAGGYNEQFF
CDR3nt: TGTGCCAGCAAACTAGCGGGAGGGTACAATGAGCAGTTCTTC

d_gene: TRBD2
v_gene: TRBV7-9
j_gene: TRBJ2-5
abundance: -
CDR3aa: CASLGLAGQETQYF
CDR3nt: TGTGCCAGCCTAGGACTAGCGGGCCAAGAGACCCAGTACTTC

d_gene: -
v_gene: TRBV7-3
j_gene: TRBJ2-2
abundance: -
CDR3aa: CASSASGELFF
CDR3nt: TGTGCCAGCTCAGCGTCCGGGGAGCTGTTTTTT

d_gene: TRBD1
v_gene: TRBV9
j_gene: TRBJ1-3
abundance: -
CDR3aa: CASSAPAGGNSGNTIYF
CDR3nt: TGTGCCAGCAGCGCACCTGCAGGGGGGAACTCTGGAAACACCATATATTTT

d_gene: -
v_gene: TRBV19
j_gene: TRBJ1-1
abundance: few
CDR3aa: CASSLSGSAEAFF
CDR3nt: TGTGCCAGTAGTCTATCGGGGAGCGCTGAAGCTTTCTTT

d_gene: TRBD1
v_gene: TRBV7-9
j_gene: TRBJ1-4
abundance: -
CDR3aa: CATETGIATNEKLFF
CDR3nt: TGTGCCACTGAGACAGGGATCGCAACTAATGAAAAACTGTTTTTT

d_gene: TRBD1
v_gene: TRBV10-3
j_gene: TRBJ1-1
abundance: -
CDR3aa: CAISERGQGIRNTEAFF
CDR3nt: TGTGCCATCAGTGAGAGGGGACAGGGAATAAGGAACACTGAAGCTTTCTTT

d_gene: TRBD1
v_gene: TRBV6-5
j_gene: TRBJ2-7
abundance: -
CDR3aa: CASSYGTGVNYEQYF
CDR3nt: TGTGCCAGCAGTTACGGGACAGGGGTAAATTACGAGCAGTACTTC

d_gene: -
v_gene: TRBV9
j_gene: TRBJ2-3
abundance: -
CDR3aa: CASSPRGTLSDTQYF
CDR3nt: TGTGCCAGCAGCCCTAGGGGGACCCTCTCAGATACGCAGTATTTT

d_gene: TRBD2
v_gene: TRBV7-8
j_gene: TRBJ2-1
abundance: -
CDR3aa: CASSFGLAANNEQFF
CDR3nt: TGTGCCAGCAGCTTCGGACTAGCGGCCAACAATGAGCAGTTCTTC

d_gene: -
v_gene: TRBV5-6
j_gene: TRBJ2-1
abundance: -
CDR3aa: CASSFLSDNEQFF
CDR3nt: TGTGCCAGCAGCTTCTTATCGGACAATGAGCAGTTCTTC

d_gene: -
v_gene: TRBV4-3
j_gene: TRBJ2-3
abundance: -
CDR3aa: CASSQAPAGSTDTQYF
CDR3nt: TGCGCCAGCAGCCAAGCACCAGCGGGCAGCACAGATACGCAGTATTTT

d_gene: -
v_gene: TRBV6-5
j_gene: TRBJ1-1
abundance: -
CDR3aa: CASSYQVGGTHTEAFF
CDR3nt: TGTGCCAGCAGTTACCAGGTCGGGGGAACGCACACTGAAGCTTTCTTT

d_gene: -
v_gene: TRBV5-6
j_gene: TRBJ2-5
abundance: -
CDR3aa: CASSFIHKAYQETQYF
CDR3nt: TGTGCCAGCAGCTTTATACATAAAGCGTACCAAGAGACCCAGTACTTC

d_gene: TRBD1
v_gene: TRBV5-6
j_gene: TRBJ1-5
abundance: once
CDR3aa: CASSPGQGNQPQHF
CDR3nt: TGTGCCAGCAGCCCAGGACAGGGGAATCAGCCCCAGCATTTT

d_gene: -
v_gene: TRBV19
j_gene: TRBJ2-6
abundance: -
CDR3aa: CASTNSGANVLTF
CDR3nt: TGTGCCAGTACTAACTCTGGGGCCAACGTCCTGACTTTC

d_gene: -
v_gene: TRBV4-1
j_gene: TRBJ1-2
abundance: -
CDR3aa: CASSQDPSFYGYTF
CDR3nt: TGCGCCAGCAGCCAAGACCCGTCTTTCTATGGCTACACCTTC

d_gene: -
v_gene: TRBV11-3
j_gene: TRBJ1-4
abundance: once
CDR3aa: CASSLRSGATNEKLFF
CDR3nt: TGTGCCAGCAGCCTACGCTCGGGTGCAACTAATGAAAAACTGTTTTTT

d_gene: -
v_gene: TRBV7-3
j_gene: TRBJ2-1
abundance: -
CDR3aa: CASSAAGNEQFF
CDR3nt: TGTGCCAGCAGCGCAGCGGGCAATGAGCAGTTCTTC

d_gene: TRBD2
v_gene: TRBV19
j_gene: TRBJ2-7
abundance: -
CDR3aa: CASSPTSGGTYEQYF
CDR3nt: TGTGCCAGTAGTCCGACTAGCGGTGGGACCTACGAGCAGTACTTC

d_gene: -
v_gene: TRBV19
j_gene: TRBJ2-4
abundance: once
CDR3aa: CAEHPGRQETKNIQYF
CDR3nt: TGTGCCGAACACCCCGGGCGACAGGAAACCAAAAACATTCAGTACTTC

d_gene: -
v_gene: TRBV6-5
j_gene: TRBJ1-1
abundance: -
CDR3aa: CASSTPQGWATEAFF
CDR3nt: TGTGCCAGCAGCACCCCGCAGGGCTGGGCCACTGAAGCTTTCTTT

d_gene: TRBD2
v_gene: TRBV2
j_gene: TRBJ2-1
abundance: -
CDR3aa: CASSQQRGGIYNEQFF
CDR3nt: TGTGCCAGCAGTCAACAACGGGGGGGTATATACAATGAGCAGTTCTTC

d_gene: TRBD2
v_gene: TRBV9
j_gene: TRBJ2-3
abundance: -
CDR3aa: CASSVGGGTSTDTQYF
CDR3nt: TGTGCCAGCAGCGTTGGCGGGGGGACTAGCACAGATACGCAGTATTTT

d_gene: TRBD2
v_gene: TRBV4-1
j_gene: TRBJ2-2
abundance: -
CDR3aa: CASSQRGREGLGTGELFF
CDR3nt: TGCGCCAGCAGCCAGAGAGGGCGGGAGGGCCTAGGAACCGGGGAGCTGTTTTTT